A selection of T cell receptor beta chains follows, all from one sample in a study of cytomegalovirus exposure and HLA in healthy donors. Sequencing was performed with immunoSEQ multiplex PCR; in TCRdb, only in-frame clones are kept and a portion is missing. The sample includes about 120,000 clones, about 70% seen only once; the top ten take more than 10%. The sequenced sample was PBMCs. These receptors were obtained from a woman aged 40 to 50 in good health and CMV-seropositive. Both conserved end residues are part of each CDR3. D genes are given only for firm matches. A clone size is listed for some rows: how often the clone was seen (once, few, many), or a class if it is expanded.

size | J | V | D | CDR3 | DNA
- | TRBJ1-2 | TRBV19 | TRBD1 | CASSSLRTGAHGLYGYTF | TGTGCCAGTAGTTCCCTAAGGACAGGGGCCCACGGCCTCTATGGCTACACCTTC
- | TRBJ2-5 | TRBV30 | - | CAWAGGLQETQYF | TGTGCCTGGGCTGGGGGCCTCCAAGAGACCCAGTACTTC
- | TRBJ1-1 | TRBV5-1 | TRBD1 | CASSLTQGALLNTEAFF | TGCGCCAGCAGCTTGACACAGGGGGCGCTTTTAAACACTGAAGCTTTCTTT
- | TRBJ1-1 | TRBV6-1 | - | CASSEARARGNTEAFF | TGTGCCAGCAGTGAAGCAAGGGCAAGGGGTAACACTGAAGCTTTCTTT
few | TRBJ1-2 | TRBV4-1 | - | CASSRPVGGDYGYTF | TGCGCCAGCAGTCGTCCGGTGGGGGGTGACTATGGCTACACCTTC
- | TRBJ1-1 | TRBV28 | - | CASSPTQRRAFF | TGTGCCAGCAGCCCCACCCAACGGCGGGCTTTCTTT
- | TRBJ1-2 | TRBV6-4 | - | CASSDRGYGYTF | TGTGCCAGCAGTGACAGGGGGTATGGCTACACCTTC
- | TRBJ1-5 | TRBV2 | - | CASSESVSNQPQHF | TGTGCCAGCAGTGAGAGTGTGAGCAATCAGCCCCAGCATTTT
few | TRBJ2-6 | TRBV30 | - | CAWSSLKGPIGANVLTF | TGTGCCTGGAGCAGCCTGAAGGGGCCCATCGGGGCCAACGTCCTGACTTTC
- | TRBJ2-1 | TRBV30 | - | CAWSRVYEQFF | TGTGCCTGGAGCCGCGTCTATGAGCAGTTCTTC
- | TRBJ2-1 | TRBV7-3 | TRBD2 | CASSSSGGAFYNEQFF | TGTGCCAGCAGCTCGAGCGGGGGGGCCTTCTACAATGAGCAGTTCTTC
once | TRBJ2-1 | TRBV4-1 | TRBD1 | CASSQGGTGDEQFF | TGCGCCAGCAGCCAAGGTGGGACAGGGGATGAGCAGTTCTTC
once | TRBJ2-3 | TRBV15 | TRBD2 | CATSRIAGLTDTQYF | TGTGCCACCAGCAGAATAGCGGGGTTGACAGATACGCAGTATTTT
few | TRBJ2-1 | TRBV5-1 | TRBD2 | CASSSIKTSGGANEQFF | TGCGCCAGCAGCTCCATCAAGACTAGCGGGGGGGCCAATGAGCAGTTCTTC
- | TRBJ2-5 | TRBV6-6 | TRBD1 | CASSLTTGKETQYF | TGTGCCAGCAGTCTCACGACAGGGAAAGAGACCCAGTACTTC
- | TRBJ1-5 | TRBV5-6 | - | CASSLGTKDQPQHF | TGTGCCAGCAGCCTCGGGACAAAAGATCAGCCCCAGCATTTT
few | TRBJ1-4 | TRBV5-1 | - | CASSSSPGTNEKLFF | TGCGCCAGCAGCTCTAGCCCGGGAACTAATGAAAAACTGTTTTTT
- | TRBJ2-5 | TRBV7-2 | TRBD1 | CASSQFPRTGLTGETQYF | TGTGCCAGCAGCCAATTTCCCAGGACAGGCCTGACGGGGGAGACCCAGTACTTC
- | TRBJ1-1 | TRBV5-1 | - | CASSLVRYTEAFF | TGCGCCAGCAGCTTGGTCCGGTACACTGAAGCTTTCTTT
few | TRBJ2-6 | TRBV21-1 | - | CASSKEEGRVGGANVLTF | TGTGCCAGCAGCAAAGAGGAAGGCAGGGTCGGTGGGGCCAACGTCCTGACTTTC
- | TRBJ2-5 | TRBV5-1 | TRBD1 | CASSLVGGLRETQYF | TGCGCCAGCAGCTTGGTAGGGGGCTTACGAGAGACCCAGTACTTC
many | TRBJ1-1 | TRBV6-1 | - | CASSEAAGQVYTEAFF | TGTGCCAGCAGTGAAGCAGCGGGGCAAGTATACACTGAAGCTTTCTTT
- | TRBJ2-3 | TRBV2 | TRBD2 | CASTGTSVPDTQYF | TGTGCCAGTACCGGGACTAGCGTGCCAGATACGCAGTATTTT
- | TRBJ1-1 | TRBV19 | - | CASSMAGEIETEAFF | TGTGCCAGTAGTATGGCAGGGGAAATCGAGACTGAAGCTTTCTTT
- | TRBJ2-2 | TRBV5-4 | TRBD1 | CASSRPDRVTGELFF | TGTGCCAGCAGCCGGCCGGACAGGGTAACCGGGGAGCTGTTTTTT
- | TRBJ2-5 | TRBV7-8 | - | CASSLGATQETQYF | TGTGCCAGCAGCTTAGGGGCGACCCAAGAGACCCAGTACTTC
- | TRBJ2-3 | TRBV6-6 | TRBD2 | CASTTYSGAGDTQYF | TGTGCCAGCACCACGTATAGCGGGGCAGGTGATACGCAGTATTTT
- | TRBJ1-2 | TRBV5-4 | - | CASSLVGARDYGYTF | TGTGCCAGCAGCTTGGTGGGGGCGCGGGACTATGGCTACACCTTC
- | TRBJ1-4 | TRBV10-3 | TRBD1 | CAISAGTGNEKLFF | TGTGCCATCAGCGCCGGGACAGGGAATGAAAAACTGTTTTTT
- | TRBJ2-2 | TRBV30 | - | CAWRTRPMTGELFF | TGTGCCTGGAGGACGAGGCCCATGACCGGGGAGCTGTTTTTT